This T cell receptor (beta chain) was recorded in a study of OX40 agonist ivuxolimab in advanced cancers. About the study: With ivuxolimab, an agonistic anti-OX40 (CD134) antibody, patients were treated. Under the entry rules, prior anti-PD-1, anti-PD-L1 or anti-CTLA-4 therapy was allowed, and about 40% had some.

Study conclusions and caveats: Blood T cells, both CD4+ and CD8+, expanded clonally by week 6 at 0.1 to 3.0 mg/kg.

The timepoints at which blood was sampled were baseline, cycle 4 day 1, and cycle 7 day 1. Sequencing was performed with immunoSEQ multiplex PCR; in TCRdb, only in-frame clones are kept and a portion is missing. The sample consists of 15,000 to 20,000 clones, about 86% of them appearing once. The CDR3 consists of 15 residues. Trimming removed 4 bases from V and 6 bases from J, with 19 bases in between. As regards this clone: The antigen is undetermined.

The source of this sequence is an adult with an advanced solid tumor such as melanoma, head and neck, liver or kidney cancer. This sequence joins TRBV23-1 and TRBJ2-7; D gene unclear. TRBV23-1 carries the ORF label, with uncertain function. This specimen was CD4+ or CD8+ T cells sorted from blood, taken in a trial of the OX40 agonist ivuxolimab. CDR3 DNA: TGCGCCAGCAGTCTATCCCACGGGTTCTCTGGCGAGCAGTACTTC. This translates into CASSLSHGFSGEQYF.